The entry that follows covers one T cell receptor (beta chain) sequence. Its antigen is currently unknown. V gave up 5 bases and J gave up 9 bases, with 14 bases separating them. The CDR3 is made up of 13 amino acids. Germline-derived CDR1 and CDR2 are SGHTA and FQGTGA. This entry comes from a study of T-cell reconstitution after alpha-beta-depleted transplantation in children. Researchers prepared the TCRbeta library using unique molecular identifiers, the study reports. From the PCR reads, TCRdb called clonotypes with MiXCR, one entry per CDR3 protein. Of about 460,000 distinct CDR3 sequences detected, 9.5% to 12% appear once; the ten largest clones hold roughly 15%. Study outcomes and limitations: High day-60 TCRbeta diversity in some patients came from surviving recipient T cells and thymic progenitors. Two months or so post-transplant, alpha-beta T cells reportedly derived from several hundred expanded graft clones. T-cell numbers and diversity one year post-transplant derived largely from freshly generated T cells.

The sample in question was PBMCs, mostly from graft donor cells, obtained 180 days after TCRalphabeta/CD19-depleted stem cell transplant. This receptor was taken from a female patient younger than 10 who had a stem cell transplant for aplastic anemia, so the T cells may come from the graft donor. This rearrangement joins TRBV7-3 to TRBJ2-1; D is ambiguous. CDR3 residues: CASSTTTRSEQFF. The CDR3 nucleotides read TGTGCCAGCAGCACAACTACCCGCTCTGAGCAGTTCTTC.